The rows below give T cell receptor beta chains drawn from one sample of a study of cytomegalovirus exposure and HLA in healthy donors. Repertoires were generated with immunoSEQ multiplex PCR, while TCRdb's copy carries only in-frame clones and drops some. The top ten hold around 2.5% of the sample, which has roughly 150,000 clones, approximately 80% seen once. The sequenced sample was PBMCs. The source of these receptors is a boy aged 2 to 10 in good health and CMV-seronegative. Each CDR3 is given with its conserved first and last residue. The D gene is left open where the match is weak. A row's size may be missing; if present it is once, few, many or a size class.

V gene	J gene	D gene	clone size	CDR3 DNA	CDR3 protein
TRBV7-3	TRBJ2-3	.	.	TGTGCCAGCAGCTCCGGGACATTTCAAGATACGCAGTATTTT	CASSSGTFQDTQYF
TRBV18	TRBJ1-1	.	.	TGTGCCAGCTCACCCAATGAGGGCGACACTGAAGCTTTCTTT	CASSPNEGDTEAFF
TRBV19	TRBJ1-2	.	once	TGTGCCAGTAGTACCCCCATTAACTATGGCTACACCTTC	CASSTPINYGYTF
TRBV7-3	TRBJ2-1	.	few	TGTGCCAGCAGCTTAGGCGGTCTGAACAATGAGCAGTTCTTC	CASSLGGLNNEQFF
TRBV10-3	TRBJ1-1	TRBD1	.	TGTGCCATCAGTGAGGGGACAGGGGGGATGAACACTGAAGCTTTCTTT	CAISEGTGGMNTEAFF
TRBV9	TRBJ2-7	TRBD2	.	TGTGCCAGCAGCGCGGGGGGGGATCCCCACGAGCAGTACTTC	CASSAGGDPHEQYF
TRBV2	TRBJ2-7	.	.	TGTGCCAGCAGTCCCCGTATTACTAGCAACTACGAGCAGTACTTC	CASSPRITSNYEQYF
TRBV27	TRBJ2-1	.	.	TGTGCCAGCAGTGCCCTCTTTAGCGGAGGCCCGGAAAATGAGCAGTTCTTC	CASSALFSGGPENEQFF
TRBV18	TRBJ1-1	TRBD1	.	TGTGCCAGCTCACCACGGCAGGGGGCCACTGAAGCTTTCTTT	CASSPRQGATEAFF
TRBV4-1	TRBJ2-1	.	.	TGCGCCAGCAGCCTATCGGGTGAGCAGTTCTTC	CASSLSGEQFF
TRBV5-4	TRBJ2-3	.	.	TGTGCCAGCAGCCGACAGACAGATACGCAGTATTTT	CASSRQTDTQYF
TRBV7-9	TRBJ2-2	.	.	TGTGCCAGCAGGCTTGGGGGCGTAGCACAGTTGAACACCGGGGAGCTGTTTTTT	CASRLGGVAQLNTGELFF
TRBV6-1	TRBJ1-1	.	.	TGTGCCAGCAGTGAGACGGTGGGGGGGCCTGAAGCTTTCTTT	CASSETVGGPEAFF
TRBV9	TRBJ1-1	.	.	TGTGCCAGCAGCGTTCTTGCCCAGACAGGTATCGCTGAAGCTTTCTTT	CASSVLAQTGIAEAFF
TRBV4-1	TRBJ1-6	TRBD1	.	TGCGCCAGCAGCCAAGCGTCGGGACAGGCCTCGAATTCACCCCTCCACTTT	CASSQASGQASNSPLHF
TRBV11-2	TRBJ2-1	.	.	TGTGCCAGCAGCGCGAGGTCCAGGGTCGGCTACAATGAGCAGTTCTTC	CASSARSRVGYNEQFF
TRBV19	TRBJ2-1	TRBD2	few	TGTGCCAGTAGTGTTTCGGGGGGGCCTGAGTTTGAGCAGTTCTTC	CASSVSGGPEFEQFF
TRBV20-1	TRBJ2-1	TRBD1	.	TGCAGTGCTAGTGGGACAGGGTTGTTCTTC	CSASGTGLFF
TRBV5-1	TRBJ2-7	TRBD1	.	TGCGCCAGCAGCTCCGCCGGGACAGGGGTTGGCGAGCAGTACTTC	CASSSAGTGVGEQYF
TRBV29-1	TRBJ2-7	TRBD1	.	TGCAGCGTGGGAGGACAGGGCGACGAGCAGTACTTC	CSVGGQGDEQYF
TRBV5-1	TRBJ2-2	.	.	TGCGCCAGCAGCTTGGCCCCAGGGGTTTCCACCGGGGAGCTGTTTTTT	CASSLAPGVSTGELFF
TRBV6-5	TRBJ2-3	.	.	TGTGCCAGCAGGAGGACTCTCAGCACAGATACGCAGTATTTT	CASRRTLSTDTQYF
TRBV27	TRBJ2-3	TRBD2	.	TGTGCCAGCAGTTTATTACGGGGGGTTCTCCTGACAGATACGCAGTATTTT	CASSLLRGVLLTDTQYF
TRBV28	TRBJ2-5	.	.	TGTGCCAGCAGTTTAGAGGGAGTCGAGACCCAGTACTTC	CASSLEGVETQYF
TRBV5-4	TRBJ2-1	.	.	TGTGCCAGCAGCTTGGCCCCCGGGAGTAATGAGCAGTTCTTC	CASSLAPGSNEQFF
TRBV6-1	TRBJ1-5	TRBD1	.	TGTGCCAGCAGTGTAACAGGGGTCGGCAATCAGCCCCAGCATTTT	CASSVTGVGNQPQHF
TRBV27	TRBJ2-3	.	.	TGTGCCAGCAGGAGGTCGGCTAGCACAGATACGCAGTATTTT	CASRRSASTDTQYF
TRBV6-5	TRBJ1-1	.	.	TGTGCCAGCAGGTCCGTGAACACTGAAGCTTTCTTT	CASRSVNTEAFF
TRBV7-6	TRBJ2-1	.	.	TGTGCCAGCAGCTTACTGGGGGGAGGACCCTACAATGAGCAGTTCTTC	CASSLLGGGPYNEQFF
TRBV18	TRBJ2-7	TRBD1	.	TGTGCCAGCTCACCAGCCGGGACAGGGGTAGTCTACGAGCAGTACTTC	CASSPAGTGVVYEQYF
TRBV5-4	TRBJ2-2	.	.	TGTGCCAGCAGCACCCCACGCGTCGGGATGGGGACCGGGGAGCTGTTTTTT	CASSTPRVGMGTGELFF
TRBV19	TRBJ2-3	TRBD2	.	TGTGCCAGTAGCCGAAGGGAGGGACGGCCCGATACGCAGTATTTT	CASSRREGRPDTQYF
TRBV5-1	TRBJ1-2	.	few	TGCGCCAGCAGCCTAAGGGGGATCTACTATGGCTACACCTTC	CASSLRGIYYGYTF
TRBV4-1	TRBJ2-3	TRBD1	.	TGCGCCAGCAGCCGACCCACACAGGACAGGGCGGATACGCAGTATTTT	CASSRPTQDRADTQYF
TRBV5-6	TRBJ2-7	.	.	TGTGCCAGCAGCCCGGGATACGGGTCATCCTACGAGCAGTACTTC	CASSPGYGSSYEQYF
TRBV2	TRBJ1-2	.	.	TGTGCCAGCGACTCGGCGAACTATGGCTACACCTTC	CASDSANYGYTF
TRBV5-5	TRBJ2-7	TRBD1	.	TGTGCCAGCAGCTGGGGAGCTGACAGGGGTTCTTACGAGCAGTACTTC	CASSWGADRGSYEQYF
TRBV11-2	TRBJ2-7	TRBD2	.	TGTGCCAGCAGTCCTGTCCGGGGGGGGAGCTCCTACGAGCAGTACTTC	CASSPVRGGSSYEQYF
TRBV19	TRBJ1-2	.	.	TGTGCCAGTCAGACCACAGGGAGCGAATACACCTTC	CASQTTGSEYTF
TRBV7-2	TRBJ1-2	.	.	TGTGCCAGCTCTCTCTATGGCTACACCTTC	CASSLYGYTF
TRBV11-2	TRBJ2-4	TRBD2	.	TGTGCCAGCAGCGATAGTGGGAGGGTCAAAAACATTCAGTACTTC	CASSDSGRVKNIQYF
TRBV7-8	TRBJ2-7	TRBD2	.	TGTGCCAGCAGCCTCGGGGGACTAGCGGGAGGCTCATCCTACGAGCAGTACTTC	CASSLGGLAGGSSYEQYF
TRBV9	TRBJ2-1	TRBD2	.	TGTGCCAGCAGTTATAGGGGACTAGCGGTGAGCTCCTACAATGAGCAGTTCTTC	CASSYRGLAVSSYNEQFF
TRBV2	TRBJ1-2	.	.	TGTGCCAGCAGAATCACCGGGAATAACTATGGCTACACCTTC	CASRITGNNYGYTF
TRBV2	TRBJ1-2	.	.	TGTGCCAGCTGCCCCACCCGAGAAGAGGTTAACTATGGCTACACCTTC	CASCPTREEVNYGYTF
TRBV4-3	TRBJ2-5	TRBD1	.	TGCGCCAGCAGCCAGACCGGGACAGGGGTAGAGACCCAGTACTTC	CASSQTGTGVETQYF
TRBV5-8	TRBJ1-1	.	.	TGTGCCAGCATATCTGGTATTAGGAACACTGAAGCTTTCTTT	CASISGIRNTEAFF
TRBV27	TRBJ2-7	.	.	TGTGCCAGCAGTCCCATCGGCTACGAGCAGTACTTC	CASSPIGYEQYF
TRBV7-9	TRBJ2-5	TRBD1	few	TGTGCCAGCAGTTCTACAGGGGGCAGGGAGGAGACCCAGTACTTC	CASSSTGGREETQYF
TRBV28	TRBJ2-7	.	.	TGTGCCAGCAGTTTTGGGGGGACCTTTGGCGAGCAGTACTTC	CASSFGGTFGEQYF
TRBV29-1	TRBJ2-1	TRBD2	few	TGCAGCGTTGACCTAGCGGTCAACAATGAGCAGTTCTTC	CSVDLAVNNEQFF
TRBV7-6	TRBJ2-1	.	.	TGTGCCAGCAGCCCAGACGGGACAATCTACAATGAGCAGTTCTTC	CASSPDGTIYNEQFF
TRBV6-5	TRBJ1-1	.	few	TGTGCCAGCAGTCCTGACAGCCTTGAAGCTTTCTTT	CASSPDSLEAFF
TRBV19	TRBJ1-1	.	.	TGTGCCAGTAGTCTCGATACTCATACGGCTGAAGCTTTCTTT	CASSLDTHTAEAFF
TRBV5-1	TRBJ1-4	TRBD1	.	TGCGCCAGCAGCTTGCAGGGGGAGGAAAAACTGTTTTTT	CASSLQGEEKLFF